This TCR beta chain was sequenced for a study of identical twins. TCRdb recomputed calls from the 5' RACE reads with MiXCR, one row per CDR3 protein. Seen here are 600,000 to 850,000 distinct CDR3 sequences, 18% observed once, and the top ten hold around 13%. The table lists this clonotype with many counts. The trim removed 3 bases at V and 3 bases at J, leaving 13 bases unmatched. Germline V lookup: CDR1 SGHRS, CDR2 YFSETQ. The CDR3 is 17 amino acids. The sample also formed part of further work on T cells expressing NK-cell markers. From that paper: One of the eight sequenced donors was seronegative, whereas the other seven were HCMV-seropositive. The same clonotypes also predominated in the CD3+CD56-NKG2C+ fraction of several donors.

This chain links TRBV5-1 with TRBJ2-7, with 9 bases that match TRBD2. The clonotype originates from a woman under 30 in good health. Material: PBMCs. The CDR3 is CASSSYSGSKRVYEQYF. The DNA of the CDR3 is TGCGCCAGCAGCTCCTATAGCGGGAGTAAAAGAGTCTACGAGCAGTACTTC.